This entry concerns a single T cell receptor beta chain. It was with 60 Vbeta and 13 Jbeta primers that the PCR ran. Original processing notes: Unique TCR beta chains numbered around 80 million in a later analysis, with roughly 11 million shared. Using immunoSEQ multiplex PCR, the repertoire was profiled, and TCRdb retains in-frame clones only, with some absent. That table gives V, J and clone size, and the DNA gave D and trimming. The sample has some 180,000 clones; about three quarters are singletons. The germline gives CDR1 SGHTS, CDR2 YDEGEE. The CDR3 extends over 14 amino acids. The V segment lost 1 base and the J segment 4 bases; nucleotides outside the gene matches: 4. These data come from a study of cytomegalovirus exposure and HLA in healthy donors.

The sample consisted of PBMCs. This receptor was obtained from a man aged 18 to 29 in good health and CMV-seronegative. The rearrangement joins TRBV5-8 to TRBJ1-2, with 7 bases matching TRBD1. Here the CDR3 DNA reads TGTGCCAGCAGCTTGTTGGACAGGCCCTATGGCTACACCTTC. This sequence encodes CASSLLDRPYGYTF.